The rows below give T cell receptor beta chains drawn from one sample of a study of post-analysis software for immune sequencing data. TCRdb itself ran the PCR reads through MiXCR, one entry per CDR3 protein. This table has approximately 660,000 distinct CDR3 sequences, approximately 60% appearing once. Specimen: blood. The receptors shown here come from a girl under 10 years old with multiple sclerosis. The CDR3 runs from the conserved cysteine through the conserved F or W. D genes are given only for firm matches. For some rows the clone size is stated as once, few or many, or as a class when expanded; others skip it.

d_call: -; v_call: TRBV20-1; clone_size: -; j_call: TRBJ2-3; cdr3_aa: CSARRRAKVDTQYF; cdr3_nt: TGCAGTGCTAGGAGGAGGGCCAAGGTAGATACGCAGTATTTT
d_call: -; v_call: TRBV6-2/TRBV6-3; clone_size: -; j_call: TRBJ2-5; cdr3_aa: CASSVQGGTQYF; cdr3_nt: TGTGCCAGCAGTGTACAGGGCGGGACCCAGTACTTC
d_call: -; v_call: TRBV25-1; clone_size: -; j_call: TRBJ2-1; cdr3_aa: CASARAGRETQFF; cdr3_nt: TGTGCCAGCGCCCGGGCAGGACGAGAGACCCAGTTCTTC
d_call: -; v_call: TRBV6-1; clone_size: -; j_call: TRBJ1-2; cdr3_aa: CANPSSGTGGYTF; cdr3_nt: TGTGCCAACCCATCTAGCGGGACGGGTGGCTACACCTTC
d_call: TRBD2; v_call: TRBV6-5; clone_size: -; j_call: TRBJ2-1; cdr3_aa: CASNRGLADNEQFF; cdr3_nt: TGTGCCAGCAACCGAGGACTAGCGGACAATGAGCAGTTCTTC
d_call: TRBD1; v_call: TRBV4-1; clone_size: few; j_call: TRBJ2-5; cdr3_aa: CASSQDGDSSQETQYF; cdr3_nt: TGCGCCAGCAGCCAAGATGGGGACAGCAGTCAGGAGACCCAGTACTTC
d_call: -; v_call: TRBV18; clone_size: -; j_call: TRBJ2-5; cdr3_aa: CASSPPNQETQYF; cdr3_nt: TGTGCCAGCTCACCACCTAACCAAGAGACCCAGTACTTC
d_call: -; v_call: TRBV20-1; clone_size: -; j_call: TRBJ1-6; cdr3_aa: CSARDRTSIISNSPLHF; cdr3_nt: TGCAGTGCTAGAGATCGAACTTCAATAATTTCAAATTCACCCCTCCACTTT
d_call: -; v_call: TRBV2; clone_size: -; j_call: TRBJ1-1; cdr3_aa: CASSGELNTEAFF; cdr3_nt: TGTGCCAGCAGTGGAGAATTGAACACTGAAGCTTTCTTT
d_call: TRBD2; v_call: TRBV13; clone_size: -; j_call: TRBJ2-7; cdr3_aa: CASSFGPSGNYEQYF; cdr3_nt: TGTGCCAGCAGCTTTGGGCCTAGCGGGAACTACGAGCAGTACTTC
d_call: -; v_call: TRBV3-1; clone_size: -; j_call: TRBJ2-6; cdr3_aa: CASSQVRVAGANVLTF; cdr3_nt: TGTGCCAGCAGCCAAGTAAGGGTTGCTGGGGCCAACGTCCTGACTTTC
d_call: -; v_call: TRBV30; clone_size: -; j_call: TRBJ2-1; cdr3_aa: CAWSVEGLAYNEQFF; cdr3_nt: TGTGCCTGGAGTGTTGAGGGGCTGGCGTACAATGAGCAGTTCTTC
d_call: -; v_call: TRBV2; clone_size: few; j_call: TRBJ2-3; cdr3_aa: CASSEGFVGVSTDTQYF; cdr3_nt: TGTGCCAGCAGTGAAGGTTTTGTGGGGGTGAGCACAGATACGCAGTATTTT
d_call: -; v_call: TRBV6-6; clone_size: -; j_call: TRBJ2-1; cdr3_aa: CASSYRVGRGYNEQFF; cdr3_nt: TGTGCCAGCAGTTACCGCGTCGGGAGAGGTTACAATGAGCAGTTCTTC
d_call: TRBD2; v_call: TRBV3-1; clone_size: -; j_call: TRBJ2-3; cdr3_aa: CASSQDSSSGKAGTQYF; cdr3_nt: TGTGCCAGCAGCCAAGATTCTTCTAGCGGGAAGGCGGGTACGCAGTATTTT
d_call: -; v_call: TRBV12-5; clone_size: -; j_call: TRBJ2-7; cdr3_aa: CASGSSYYDQYF; cdr3_nt: TGTGCTAGTGGTTCATCTTACTACGACCAGTACTTC
d_call: -; v_call: TRBV29-1; clone_size: few; j_call: TRBJ2-3; cdr3_aa: CSVVVDTQYF; cdr3_nt: TGCAGCGTTGTTGTGGATACGCAGTATTTT
d_call: TRBD2; v_call: TRBV7-6; clone_size: -; j_call: TRBJ2-7; cdr3_aa: CASSPYSSGRALEQYF; cdr3_nt: TGTGCCAGCAGCCCATATTCCAGCGGGAGGGCCCTCGAGCAGTACTTC
d_call: -; v_call: TRBV29-1; clone_size: -; j_call: TRBJ1-1; cdr3_aa: CSVTPTVTNTEAFF; cdr3_nt: TGCAGCGTTACTCCGACGGTAACCAACACTGAAGCTTTCTTT
d_call: TRBD2; v_call: TRBV9; clone_size: -; j_call: TRBJ2-1; cdr3_aa: CASSAASGLDEQFF; cdr3_nt: TGTGCCAGCAGCGCGGCTAGCGGGTTGGATGAGCAGTTCTTC
d_call: TRBD2; v_call: TRBV6-1; clone_size: -; j_call: TRBJ2-1; cdr3_aa: CASSEAPAGVLYNEQFF; cdr3_nt: TGTGCCAGCAGTGAAGCTCCAGCGGGAGTCCTCTACAATGAGCAGTTCTTC
d_call: -; v_call: TRBV2; clone_size: -; j_call: TRBJ1-5; cdr3_aa: CATSRAGRQPQHF; cdr3_nt: TGTGCCACCTCCCGGGCAGGACGACAGCCCCAGCATTTT
d_call: TRBD1; v_call: TRBV7-9; clone_size: few; j_call: TRBJ2-7; cdr3_aa: CASSLLLRDRADEQYF; cdr3_nt: TGTGCCAGCAGCTTACTCCTCCGGGACAGGGCTGACGAGCAGTACTTC
d_call: -; v_call: TRBV6-2/TRBV6-3; clone_size: -; j_call: TRBJ2-1; cdr3_aa: CASSPQGLGNNEQFF; cdr3_nt: TGTGCCAGCAGCCCCCAAGGCCTTGGGAACAATGAGCAGTTCTTC
d_call: TRBD2; v_call: TRBV4-1; clone_size: -; j_call: TRBJ2-5; cdr3_aa: CASSQGTSLETQYF; cdr3_nt: TGCGCCAGCAGCCAAGGGACTAGCTTGGAGACCCAGTACTTC
d_call: -; v_call: TRBV12-3/TRBV12-4; clone_size: -; j_call: TRBJ2-3; cdr3_aa: CASSFSGISTDTQYF; cdr3_nt: TGTGCCAGCAGTTTTTCAGGGATAAGCACAGATACGCAGTATTTT
d_call: -; v_call: TRBV4-2; clone_size: -; j_call: TRBJ2-7; cdr3_aa: CASSQDRLPSYEQYF; cdr3_nt: TGTGCCAGCAGCCAAGATCGCCTACCCTCCTACGAGCAGTACTTC
d_call: TRBD2; v_call: TRBV13; clone_size: -; j_call: TRBJ2-1; cdr3_aa: CASSPGLAGGSEQFF; cdr3_nt: TGTGCCAGCAGCCCTGGACTAGCGGGGGGGAGTGAGCAGTTCTTC
d_call: -; v_call: TRBV4-1; clone_size: -; j_call: TRBJ2-5; cdr3_aa: CASSLGAGAPETQYF; cdr3_nt: TGCGCCAGCAGCCTCGGGGCAGGGGCCCCGGAGACCCAGTACTTC
d_call: -; v_call: TRBV12-3/TRBV12-4; clone_size: few; j_call: TRBJ1-4; cdr3_aa: CASNPVTDEKLFF; cdr3_nt: TGTGCCAGCAATCCGGTTACTGATGAAAAACTGTTTTTT
d_call: TRBD1; v_call: TRBV6-1; clone_size: -; j_call: TRBJ2-7; cdr3_aa: CASSSRGDRDEQYF; cdr3_nt: TGTGCCAGCAGTTCCCGAGGGGACAGGGACGAGCAGTACTTC
d_call: TRBD2; v_call: TRBV20-1; clone_size: few; j_call: TRBJ2-1; cdr3_aa: CSARSSGIYNEQFF; cdr3_nt: TGCAGTGCTAGATCTAGCGGAATCTACAATGAGCAGTTCTTC
d_call: -; v_call: TRBV27; clone_size: once; j_call: TRBJ2-5; cdr3_aa: CASKVTDQETQYF; cdr3_nt: TGTGCCAGCAAGGTGACGGATCAAGAGACCCAGTACTTC
d_call: TRBD1; v_call: TRBV3-1; clone_size: few; j_call: TRBJ2-5; cdr3_aa: CASSRSLQGGETQYF; cdr3_nt: TGTGCCAGCAGCCGATCATTACAGGGGGGAGAGACCCAGTACTTC
d_call: -; v_call: TRBV10-3; clone_size: few; j_call: TRBJ2-5; cdr3_aa: CATSGPGETQYF; cdr3_nt: TGTGCCACGAGCGGGCCCGGGGAGACCCAGTACTTC
d_call: TRBD1; v_call: TRBV5-1; clone_size: -; j_call: TRBJ2-5; cdr3_aa: CASSLVEGQGQGTQYF; cdr3_nt: TGTGCCAGCAGCTTGGTTGAGGGACAGGGCCAAGGGACCCAGTACTTC
d_call: -; v_call: TRBV7-9; clone_size: -; j_call: TRBJ1-2; cdr3_aa: CASTPGQKNYGYTF; cdr3_nt: TGTGCCAGCACCCCTGGGCAGAAGAACTATGGCTACACCTTC
d_call: -; v_call: TRBV2; clone_size: -; j_call: TRBJ2-3; cdr3_aa: CASSVGTGRSTDTQYF; cdr3_nt: TGTGCCAGCAGTGTGGGGACTGGAAGAAGCACAGATACGCAGTATTTT
d_call: -; v_call: TRBV9; clone_size: -; j_call: TRBJ2-5; cdr3_aa: CASSPPRTSEQYF; cdr3_nt: TGTGCCAGCAGCCCCCCCCGTACTAGTGAGCAGTACTTC
d_call: -; v_call: TRBV29-1; clone_size: -; j_call: TRBJ2-3; cdr3_aa: CSVGFVADTQYF; cdr3_nt: TGCAGCGTCGGATTCGTCGCAGATACGCAGTATTTT
d_call: -; v_call: TRBV9; clone_size: -; j_call: TRBJ1-2; cdr3_aa: CASSVEGRVDYGYTF; cdr3_nt: TGTGCCAGCAGCGTAGAGGGCAGGGTGGACTATGGCTACACCTTC
d_call: TRBD2; v_call: TRBV7-3; clone_size: -; j_call: TRBJ2-1; cdr3_aa: CASSSSSGVNNEQFF; cdr3_nt: TGTGCCAGCAGTTCCTCTAGCGGGGTCAACAATGAGCAGTTCTTC
d_call: -; v_call: TRBV5-6; clone_size: few; j_call: TRBJ2-7; cdr3_aa: CASRHRGYGTVSRVHSSYEQYF; cdr3_nt: TGTGCCAGCAGACACCGGGGATACGGCACCGTGTCACGGGTACACAGCTCCTACGAGCAGTACTTC
d_call: -; v_call: TRBV30; clone_size: -; j_call: TRBJ2-5; cdr3_aa: CAWARQVNYQYF; cdr3_nt: TGTGCCTGGGCCCGACAGGTCAATTACCAGTACTTC
d_call: TRBD2; v_call: TRBV20-1; clone_size: -; j_call: TRBJ2-3; cdr3_aa: CSASPLAGFTDTQYF; cdr3_nt: TGCAGTGCGAGCCCCCTAGCGGGATTCACAGATACGCAGTATTTT
d_call: TRBD2; v_call: TRBV2; clone_size: -; j_call: TRBJ2-7; cdr3_aa: CASSNTLQRLAPAQYF; cdr3_nt: TGTGCCAGCAGTAATACCTTACAAAGACTAGCGCCAGCCCAGTACTTC
d_call: -; v_call: TRBV7-2; clone_size: -; j_call: TRBJ2-3; cdr3_aa: CASSLVSGRAADTQYF; cdr3_nt: TGTGCCAGCAGCTTAGTTTCCGGGAGAGCCGCAGATACGCAGTATTTT
d_call: -; v_call: TRBV6-5; clone_size: -; j_call: TRBJ2-1; cdr3_aa: CASSCLGSSYNEQFF; cdr3_nt: TGTGCCAGCAGTTGCCTGGGGAGCTCCTACAATGAGCAGTTCTTC
d_call: -; v_call: TRBV7-9; clone_size: -; j_call: TRBJ2-7; cdr3_aa: CASSRANRAYEQYF; cdr3_nt: TGTGCCAGCAGCCGCGCTAACAGGGCCTACGAGCAGTACTTC
d_call: TRBD2; v_call: TRBV12-3/TRBV12-4; clone_size: few; j_call: TRBJ2-1; cdr3_aa: CASILSGSSNEQFF; cdr3_nt: TGTGCCAGCATTCTTAGCGGGTCCTCCAATGAGCAGTTCTTC
d_call: -; v_call: TRBV4-2; clone_size: few; j_call: TRBJ2-5; cdr3_aa: CASSPRLVGEEETQYF; cdr3_nt: TGTGCCAGCAGCCCACGGTTGGTGGGGGAGGAAGAGACCCAGTACTTC
d_call: -; v_call: TRBV2; clone_size: -; j_call: TRBJ2-5; cdr3_aa: CASSMSRSGETQYF; cdr3_nt: TGTGCCAGCAGTATGTCCAGGAGCGGGGAGACCCAGTACTTC
d_call: -; v_call: TRBV20-1; clone_size: few; j_call: TRBJ2-2; cdr3_aa: CSASRGGTGELFF; cdr3_nt: TGCAGTGCTAGTCGAGGGGGGACCGGGGAGCTGTTTTTT
d_call: -; v_call: TRBV29-1; clone_size: -; j_call: TRBJ2-3; cdr3_aa: CSVDRTVSDTQYF; cdr3_nt: TGCAGCGTTGACCGGACAGTCTCAGATACGCAGTATTTT
d_call: -; v_call: TRBV3-1; clone_size: -; j_call: TRBJ1-2; cdr3_aa: CASSQGTDRPYGYTF; cdr3_nt: TGTGCCAGCAGCCAAGGGACAGATCGCCCCTATGGCTACACCTTC
d_call: -; v_call: TRBV20-1; clone_size: few; j_call: TRBJ2-3; cdr3_aa: CSAKDRLSDTQYF; cdr3_nt: TGCAGTGCTAAAGACAGACTCTCAGATACGCAGTATTTT
d_call: TRBD2; v_call: TRBV12-3/TRBV12-4; clone_size: few; j_call: TRBJ2-3; cdr3_aa: CASTKAGGRTDTQYF; cdr3_nt: TGTGCCAGCACTAAAGCGGGAGGTCGCACAGATACGCAGTATTTT
d_call: TRBD2; v_call: TRBV6-1; clone_size: -; j_call: TRBJ2-5; cdr3_aa: CASSDESGGPRETQYF; cdr3_nt: TGTGCCAGCAGTGATGAGAGCGGGGGGCCTAGAGAGACCCAGTACTTC